The present TCR beta chain was sequenced within a study of blood T cell repertoires in COVID-19. Data came from immunoSEQ multiplex PCR; TCRdb stores just in-frame clones and leaves some out. The sample includes 350,000 to 500,000 clones, approximately 91% of them seen just once. The germline gives CDR1 MDHEN, CDR2 SYDVKM. Trimming left V 5 bases short and J 0 bases short, with 10 bases between. The CDR3 is 14 amino acids. This chain connects TRBV28 to TRBJ1-1; D uncertain. The sequence came from a woman younger than 35 who had been exposed to COVID-19. Source material: PBMCs or T cells enriched from blood (not recorded which). The CDR3 region is CASSPPVMNTEAFF. CDR3 DNA sequence: TGTGCCAGCAGTCCCCCTGTTATGAACACTGAAGCTTTCTTT. The variable domain in full, completed from reference TRBV28 and TRBJ1-1, reads DVKVTQSSRYLVKRTGEKVFLECVQDMDHENMFWYRQDPGLGLRLIYFSYDVKMKEKGDIPEGYSVSREKKERFSLILESASTNQTSMYLCASSPPVMNTEAFFGQGTRLTVV.